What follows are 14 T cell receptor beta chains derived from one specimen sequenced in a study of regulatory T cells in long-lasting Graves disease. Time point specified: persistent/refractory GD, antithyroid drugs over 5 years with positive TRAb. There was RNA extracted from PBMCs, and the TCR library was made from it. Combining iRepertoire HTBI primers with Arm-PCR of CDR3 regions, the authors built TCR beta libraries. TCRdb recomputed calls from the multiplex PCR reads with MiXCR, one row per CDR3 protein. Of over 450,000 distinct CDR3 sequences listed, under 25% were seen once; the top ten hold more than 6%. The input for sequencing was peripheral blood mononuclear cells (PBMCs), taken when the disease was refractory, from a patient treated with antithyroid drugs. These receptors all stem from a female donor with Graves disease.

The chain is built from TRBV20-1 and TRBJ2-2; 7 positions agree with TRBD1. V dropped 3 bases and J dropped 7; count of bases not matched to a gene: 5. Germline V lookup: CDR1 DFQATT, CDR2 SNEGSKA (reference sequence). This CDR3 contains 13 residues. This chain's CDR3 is CSASEGAGGELFF. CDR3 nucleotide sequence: TGCAGTGCTAGTGAGGGGGCTGGCGGGGAGCTGTTTTTT.

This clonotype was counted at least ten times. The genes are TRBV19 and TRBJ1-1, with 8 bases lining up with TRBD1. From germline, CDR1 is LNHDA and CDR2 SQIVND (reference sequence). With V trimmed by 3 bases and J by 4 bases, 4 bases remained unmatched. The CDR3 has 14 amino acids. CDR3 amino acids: CASSIRGTGTEAFF. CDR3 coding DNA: TGTGCCAGTAGTATTAGAGGGACAGGCACTGAAGCTTTCTTT. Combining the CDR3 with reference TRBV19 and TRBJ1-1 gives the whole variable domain DGGITQSPKYLFRKEGQNVTLSCEQNLNHDAMYWYRQDPGQGLRLIYYSQIVNDFQKGDIAEGYSVSREKKESFPLTVTSAQKNPTAFYLCASSIRGTGTEAFFGQGTRLTVV.

CDR3 loop: CASSGQGPSYEQYF. CDR3 nucleotide sequence: TGTGCCAGCAGCGGACAGGGACCCTCCTACGAGCAGTACTTC. The rearrangement joins TRBV9 to TRBJ2-7; 7 bases match TRBD1. V shed 3 bases and J 0 bases; nucleotides not matched to a gene: 3. The CDR3 covers 14 residues. From germline, CDR1 is SGDLS and CDR2 YYNGEE.

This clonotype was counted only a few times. CDR3 in DNA: TGTGCCAGTAGTACATCTAGCGGGAGGCGAGAGACCCAGTACTTC. This translates into CASSTSSGRRETQYF. V and J are TRBV19 and TRBJ2-5; 11 nucleotides align to TRBD2. The J segment lost 4 bases and the V segment lost 4 bases, leaving 5 bases of the junction unmatched. Germline assignment: CDR1 LNHDA and CDR2 SQIVND (reference sequence). The length of the CDR3 is 15 residues.

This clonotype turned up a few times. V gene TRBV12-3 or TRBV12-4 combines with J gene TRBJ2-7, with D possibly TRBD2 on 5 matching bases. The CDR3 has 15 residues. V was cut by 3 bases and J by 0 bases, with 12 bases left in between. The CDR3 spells CASSFPGGSSYEQYF. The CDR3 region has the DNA TGTGCCAGCAGTTTCCCCGGCGGGTCCTCCTACGAGCAGTACTTC.

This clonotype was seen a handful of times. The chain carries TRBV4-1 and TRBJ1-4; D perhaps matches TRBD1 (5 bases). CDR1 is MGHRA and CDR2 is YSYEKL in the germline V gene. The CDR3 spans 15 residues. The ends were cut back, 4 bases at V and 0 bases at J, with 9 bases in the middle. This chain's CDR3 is CASSRGLSTNEKLFF. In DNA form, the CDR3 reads TGCGCCAGCAGCCGGGGACTCTCAACTAATGAAAAACTGTTTTTT.

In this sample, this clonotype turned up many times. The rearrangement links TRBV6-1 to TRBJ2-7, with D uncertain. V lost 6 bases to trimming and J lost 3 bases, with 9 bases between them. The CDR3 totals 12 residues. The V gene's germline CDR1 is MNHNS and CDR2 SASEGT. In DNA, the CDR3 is TGTGCCAGCAGAACCCGAAACTACGAGCAGTACTTC. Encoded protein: CASRTRNYEQYF.

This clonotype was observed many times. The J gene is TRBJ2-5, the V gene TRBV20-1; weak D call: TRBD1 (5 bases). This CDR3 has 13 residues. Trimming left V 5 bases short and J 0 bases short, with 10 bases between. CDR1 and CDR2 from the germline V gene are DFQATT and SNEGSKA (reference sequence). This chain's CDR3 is CSARQNYQETQYF. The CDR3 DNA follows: TGCAGTGCTCGACAGAATTACCAAGAGACCCAGTACTTC.

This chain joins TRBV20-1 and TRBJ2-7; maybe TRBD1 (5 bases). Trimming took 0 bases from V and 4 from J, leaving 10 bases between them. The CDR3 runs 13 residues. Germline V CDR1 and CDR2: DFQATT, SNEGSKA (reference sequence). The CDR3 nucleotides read TGCAGTGCTAGAGAGGGCAGACAGTACGAGCAGTACTTC. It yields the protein CSAREGRQYEQYF.

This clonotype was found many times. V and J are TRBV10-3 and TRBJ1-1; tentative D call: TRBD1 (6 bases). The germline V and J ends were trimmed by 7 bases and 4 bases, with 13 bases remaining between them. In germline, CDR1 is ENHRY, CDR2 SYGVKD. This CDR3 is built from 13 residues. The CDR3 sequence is CAIKQGVGTEAFF. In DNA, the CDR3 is TGTGCCATCAAACAGGGAGTTGGCACTGAAGCTTTCTTT.

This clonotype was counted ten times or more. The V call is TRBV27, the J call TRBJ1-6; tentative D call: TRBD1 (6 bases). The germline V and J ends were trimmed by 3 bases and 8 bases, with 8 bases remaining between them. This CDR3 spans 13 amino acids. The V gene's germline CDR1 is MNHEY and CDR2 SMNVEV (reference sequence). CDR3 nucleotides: TGTGCCAGCAGTTTCAGGGGCGATTCACCCCTCCACTTT. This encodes CASSFRGDSPLHF.

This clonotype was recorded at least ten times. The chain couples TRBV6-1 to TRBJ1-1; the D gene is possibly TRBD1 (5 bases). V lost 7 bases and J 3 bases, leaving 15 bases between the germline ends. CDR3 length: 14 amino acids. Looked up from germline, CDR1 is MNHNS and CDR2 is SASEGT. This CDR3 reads CASIGGASDTEAFF. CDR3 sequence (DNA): TGTGCCAGCATTGGAGGGGCTTCCGACACTGAAGCTTTCTTT.

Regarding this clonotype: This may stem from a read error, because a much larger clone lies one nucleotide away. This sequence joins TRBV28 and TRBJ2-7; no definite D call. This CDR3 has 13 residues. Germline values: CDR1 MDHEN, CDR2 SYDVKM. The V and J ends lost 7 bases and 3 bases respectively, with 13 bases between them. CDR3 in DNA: TGTGCCAGCAATCCCTCTAACTACTACGAGCAGTACTTC. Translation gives CASNPSNYYEQYF.

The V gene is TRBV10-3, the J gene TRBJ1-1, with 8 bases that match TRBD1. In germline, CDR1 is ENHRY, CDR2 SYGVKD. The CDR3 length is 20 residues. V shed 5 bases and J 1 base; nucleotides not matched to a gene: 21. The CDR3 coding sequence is TGTGCCATCAGTTATCGTATCAGGGCGGGACAGGTAGACGAGAACACTGAAGCTTTCTTT. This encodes CAISYRIRAGQVDENTEAFF.